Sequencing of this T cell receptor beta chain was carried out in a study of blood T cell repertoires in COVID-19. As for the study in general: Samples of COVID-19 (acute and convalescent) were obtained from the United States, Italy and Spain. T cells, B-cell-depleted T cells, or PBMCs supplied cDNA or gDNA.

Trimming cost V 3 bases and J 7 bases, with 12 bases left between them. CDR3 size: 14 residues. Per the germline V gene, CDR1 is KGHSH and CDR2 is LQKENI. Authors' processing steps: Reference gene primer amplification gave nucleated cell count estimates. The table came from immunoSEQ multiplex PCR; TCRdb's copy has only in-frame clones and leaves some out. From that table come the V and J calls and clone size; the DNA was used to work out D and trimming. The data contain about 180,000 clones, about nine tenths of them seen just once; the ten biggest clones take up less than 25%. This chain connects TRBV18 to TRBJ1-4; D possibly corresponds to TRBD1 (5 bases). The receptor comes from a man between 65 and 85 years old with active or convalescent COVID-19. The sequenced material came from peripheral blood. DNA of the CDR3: TGTGCCAGCTCACCGTTCCCGCAGGGTGAAAAACTGTTTTTT. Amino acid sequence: CASSPFPQGEKLFF. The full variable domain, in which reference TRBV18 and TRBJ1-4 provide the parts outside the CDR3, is NAGVMQNPRHLVRRRGQEARLRCSPMKGHSHVYWYRQLPEEGLKFMVYLQKENIIDESGMPKERFSAEFPKEGPSILRIQQVVRGDSAAYFCASSPFPQGEKLFFGSGTQLSVL.